This TCR beta chain was recorded in a study of blood T cells in healthy people across ages. Regarding the study as a whole: Strong correlation linked observed beta diversity and percent naive T cells.

A second PCR of about 6 to 11 cycles used a sample-barcoded 5' primer and a J-beta primer mix. The template-switch adaptor was a 5' adaptor with 12 random nucleotides. It tagged each cDNA molecule. TCRdb re-derived calls from the 5' RACE reads in MiXCR, one entry per CDR3 protein. The sample lists some 670,000 distinct CDR3 sequences; over 40% were seen once. This CDR3 contains 12 residues. Germline CDR1 is SNHLY and CDR2 is FYNNEI. V dropped 3 bases and J dropped 6 bases, with 7 bases sitting between them. In the case of this clonotype: Its antigen is not identified.

Sequencing input: blood. This clonotype originated in a woman of 80 years or more in good health. The J gene is TRBJ2-3, the V gene TRBV2, with D perhaps being TRBD1 or TRBD2 (5 bases each). CDR3 in DNA: TGTGCCAGCAGTGACGAGGGGGATACGCAGTATTTT. This codes for CASSDEGDTQYF.